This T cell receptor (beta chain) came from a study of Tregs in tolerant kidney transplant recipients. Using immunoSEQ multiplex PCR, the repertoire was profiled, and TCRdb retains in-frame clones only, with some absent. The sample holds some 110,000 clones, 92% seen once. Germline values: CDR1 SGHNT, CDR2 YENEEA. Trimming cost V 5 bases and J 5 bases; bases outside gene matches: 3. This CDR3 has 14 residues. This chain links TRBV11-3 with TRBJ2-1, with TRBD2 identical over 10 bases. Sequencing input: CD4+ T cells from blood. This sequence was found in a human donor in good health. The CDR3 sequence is CASSQRGGDNEQFF. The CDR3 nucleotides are TGTGCCAGCAGCCAGCGGGGGGGCGACAATGAGCAGTTCTTC.